Each of the 20 T cell receptor beta chains below was sequenced from the same sample in a study of T cells after yellow fever vaccination. TCRdb passed the 5' RACE reads through MiXCR, listing each CDR3 protein once. Found here are about 320,000 distinct CDR3 sequences, around 10% of them singletons; the top ten hold 3% to 3.5%. Sample: CD4+ T cells sorted from PBMCs, taken 45 days after the yellow fever booster vaccination. These receptors were obtained from a young man who received the YFV17D yellow fever vaccine.

The gene calls are TRBV6-5 and TRBJ1-5; 8 bases are shared with TRBD1. Germline values: CDR1 MNHEY, CDR2 SVGAGI. Trimming took 6 bases from V and 5 from J; bases not matched to a gene: 3. This CDR3 is 13 amino acids long. This CDR3 is CASSRTGHQPQHF. Here the CDR3 DNA reads TGTGCCAGCAGCAGGACAGGGCATCAGCCCCAGCATTTT.

The V call is TRBV6-5, the J call TRBJ2-3; possibly TRBD1 for D (6 bases). Trimming shortened V by 8 bases and J by 2 bases, and 11 bases separated the two germline ends. The CDR3 is 13 residues long. CDR1 and CDR2 from the germline V gene are MNHEY and SVGAGI. This CDR3 is CASWGRFTDTQYF. CDR3 coding DNA: TGTGCCAGCTGGGGGCGATTCACAGATACGCAGTATTTT.

The V and J genes are TRBV5-1 and TRBJ2-2; 8 positions agree with TRBD2. The V segment lost 0 bases and the J segment 3 bases; nucleotides outside the gene matches: 1. Germline V CDR1 and CDR2: SGHRS, YFSETQ. The CDR3 has 15 residues. Here the CDR3 reads CASSLGTSYTGELFF. The CDR3 region has the DNA TGCGCCAGCAGCTTGGGGACTAGCTACACCGGGGAGCTGTTTTTT. Combining the CDR3 with reference TRBV5-1 and TRBJ2-2 gives the whole variable domain KAGVTQTPRYLIKTRGQQVTLSCSPISGHRSVSWYQQTPGQGLQFLFEYFSETQRNKGNFPGRFSGRQFSNSRSEMNVSTLELGDSALYLCASSLGTSYTGELFFGEGSRLTVL.

At least ten counts were recorded for this clonotype. The rearrangement links TRBV6-6 to TRBJ2-5; the match to TRBD2 covers 7 bases. The CDR3 covers 13 residues. Losses at the gene ends were 6 bases for V and 2 bases for J; bases not matched to a gene: 3. Germline V gives CDR1 MNHNY, CDR2 SVGAGI (reference sequence). The CDR3 DNA sequence: TGTGCCAGCAGAGCGGGGTCGCAAGAGACCCAGTACTTC. This codes for CASRAGSQETQYF.

A few counts support this clonotype. Written as DNA, the CDR3 is TGTGCCAGCAGCCAACTAATTAGCAATCAGCCCCAGCATTTT. Translating it yields CASSQLISNQPQHF. The chain carries TRBV3-1 and TRBJ1-5, with no clear D. V was cut by 2 bases and J by 0 bases, with 5 bases left in between. Germline V gives CDR1 LGHDT, CDR2 YNNKEL (reference sequence). This CDR3 is built from 14 residues.

This clonotype has just a few counts. The rearrangement links TRBV5-1 to TRBJ1-6; D gene unclear. The V and J ends lost 4 bases and 4 bases respectively, with 12 bases between them. This CDR3 has 15 amino acids. CDR1 SGHRS and CDR2 YFSETQ come from the germline V gene. In nucleotides, the CDR3 is TGCGCCAGCAGCCTCGGGCAACCTTATAATTCACCCCTCCACTTT. As protein: CASSLGQPYNSPLHF.

J is TRBJ2-3 and V is TRBV29-1; D not resolved. CDR3 length: 12 residues. Trimming shortened V by 6 bases and J by 3 bases, and 10 bases separated the two germline ends. From germline, CDR1 is SQVTM and CDR2 ANQGSEA. The CDR3 nucleotides are TGCAGCGTAGTTCAGGTAACAGATACGCAGTATTTT. It codes for CSVVQVTDTQYF.

This clonotype was seen a handful of times. V usage is TRBV7-3 and J usage is TRBJ2-3; D is ambiguous. CDR1 and CDR2 from the germline V gene are SGHTA and FQGTGA. Trimming left V 5 bases short and J 6 bases short, with 12 bases between. The CDR3 is made up of 13 amino acids. Here the CDR3 reads CASSAIGRDTQYF. CDR3 DNA: TGTGCCAGCAGCGCTATTGGAAGGGATACGCAGTATTTT.

CDR3 bases: TGTGCCAGCAGTTTGCAAAGGGGGGTCGAGCAGTACGTC. This encodes CASSLQRGVEQYV. The genes are TRBV28 and TRBJ2-7, with D perhaps being TRBD1 or TRBD2 (6 bases each). Germline lookup yields CDR1 MDHEN and CDR2 SYDVKM. Trimming removed 3 bases at V and 6 bases at J, with 12 bases between. The CDR3 runs 13 residues.

This clonotype came up a few times. V is TRBV6-5 and J is TRBJ2-5; the D gene could be TRBD1 or TRBD2 (5 bases each). Deletions cut 5 bases from V and 0 bases from J, with 10 bases between. CDR1 is MNHEY and CDR2 is SVGAGI in the germline V gene. The CDR3 contains 14 residues. This chain's CDR3 is CASSLPGHQETQYF. CDR3 in DNA: TGTGCCAGCAGTCTACCGGGACACCAAGAGACCCAGTACTTC.

This clonotype has ten or more counts. This chain joins TRBV2 and TRBJ1-6, with 7 bases aligning to TRBD1. This CDR3 spans 14 amino acids. The trim removed 11 bases at V and 4 bases at J, leaving 8 bases unmatched. CDR1 is SNHLY and CDR2 is FYNNEI in the germline V gene. The CDR3 DNA reads TGTGCCGCAGCCTACAGGGGTTATAATTCACCCCTCCACTTT. This gives the protein CAAAYRGYNSPLHF.

The chain couples TRBV6-6 to TRBJ2-2; 11 nucleotides agree with TRBD1. The CDR3 consists of 16 residues. Looked up from germline, CDR1 is MNHNY and CDR2 is SVGAGI (reference sequence). V trimming: 2 bases; J trimming: 7 bases; junction bases outside the gene matches: 6. CDR3 protein: CASSYRDRGFSGELFF. The CDR3 nucleotides are TGTGCCAGCAGTTACCGGGACAGGGGGTTCAGCGGGGAGCTGTTTTTT.

This clonotype was seen ten or more times. The chain is built from TRBV5-1 and TRBJ2-3; no reliable D call. The CDR3 sequence is 13 residues long. CDR1 and CDR2 (germline): SGHRS, YFSETQ. Between the trimmed V and J ends, which lost 6 bases and 2 bases, there was a span of 10 bases. The CDR3 reads CASTLGNTDTQYF. The CDR3 DNA follows: TGCGCCAGCACTTTGGGTAACACAGATACGCAGTATTTT.

This clonotype came up a few times. Here the CDR3 DNA reads TGTGCCAGTAGTACCCTAGCGGGGGGGCTGGCAGATACGCAGTATTTT. Residues: CASSTLAGGLADTQYF. The chain is built from TRBV19 and TRBJ2-3; 12 positions match TRBD2. With V trimmed by 4 bases and J by 4 bases, 6 bases remained unmatched. Looked up from germline, CDR1 is LNHDA and CDR2 is SQIVND (reference sequence). The CDR3 length is 16 residues.

The table lists this clonotype with many counts. The chain recombines TRBV12-3 or TRBV12-4 with TRBJ2-4; D remains ambiguous. The CDR3 contains 14 residues. Trimming took 6 bases from V and 4 from J, leaving 13 bases between them. The CDR3 reads CASRPRAAKNIQYF. The DNA for the CDR3 is TGTGCCAGCAGACCCCGGGCGGCTAAAAACATTCAGTACTTC.

This clonotype was detected ten times or more. The V gene is TRBV24-1, the J gene TRBJ2-1; TRBD2 might be the D (5 bases). CDR3 size: 13 residues. The germline CDR1 and CDR2 sequences are KGHDR and SFDVKD. Between the trimmed V and J ends, which lost 4 bases and 7 bases, there was a span of 10 bases. CDR3 loop: CATSDKLVNEQFF. CDR3 DNA: TGTGCCACCAGTGACAAACTAGTAAATGAGCAGTTCTTC.

This clonotype was picked up many times. The gene calls are TRBV4-1 and TRBJ2-3; the match to TRBD1 covers 7 bases. Germline V gives CDR1 MGHRA, CDR2 YSYEKL. The V gene end was trimmed by 0 bases and the J gene end by 1 base; junction bases not matched to a gene: 1. The CDR3 spans 15 residues. The CDR3 DNA sequence: TGCGCCAGCAGCCAAGATGACAGGGGCACAGATACGCAGTATTTT. It encodes CASSQDDRGTDTQYF.

This clonotype was picked up a small number of times. The CDR3 DNA sequence: TGTGCCAGCAGCTCGGGACAGGGGGCTACCCAGTACTTC. Amino acid sequence: CASSSGQGATQYF. This chain connects TRBV7-2 to TRBJ2-5; 12 nucleotides align to TRBD1. Germline V lookup: CDR1 SGHTA, CDR2 FQGNSA. The CDR3 length is 13 residues. Trimming took 4 bases from V and 8 from J; bases not matched to a gene: 2. Drawing the rest from reference TRBV7-2 and TRBJ2-5, the complete variable domain is GAGVSQSPSNKVTEKGKDVELRCDPISGHTALYWYRQSLGQGLEFLIYFQGNSAPDKSGLPSDRFSAERTGGSVSTLTIQRTQQEDSAVYLCASSSGQGATQYFGPGTRLLVL.

V gene TRBV7-3 combines with J gene TRBJ2-6; TRBD1 matches at 7 bases. The trim removed 5 bases at V and 0 bases at J, leaving 4 bases unmatched. Germline CDR1 is SGHTA and CDR2 is FQGTGA. This CDR3 is built from 16 residues. The CDR3 region is CASSGDSDSGANVLTF. Written as DNA, the CDR3 is TGTGCCAGCAGCGGGGACAGCGACTCTGGGGCCAACGTCCTGACTTTC. Using reference TRBV7-3 and TRBJ2-6 for the parts outside the CDR3, the full variable domain is GAGVSQTPSNKVTEKGKYVELRCDPISGHTALYWYRQSLGQGPEFLIYFQGTGAADDSGLPNDRFFAVRPEGSVSTLKIQRTERGDSAVYLCASSGDSDSGANVLTFGAGSRLTVL.

V and J are TRBV5-1 and TRBJ2-6, with a weak D call TRBD2 (7 bases). CDR3 length: 18 residues. V gave up 3 bases and J gave up 3 bases, with 19 bases separating them. Germline assignment: CDR1 SGHRS and CDR2 YFSETQ. CDR3 protein: CASSSGPRGPGGANVLTF. CDR3 bases: TGCGCCAGCAGCTCGGGCCCGCGGGGGCCCGGTGGGGCCAACGTCCTGACTTTC. The full variable domain, its missing parts supplied by reference TRBV5-1 and TRBJ2-6, is KAGVTQTPRYLIKTRGQQVTLSCSPISGHRSVSWYQQTPGQGLQFLFEYFSETQRNKGNFPGRFSGRQFSNSRSEMNVSTLELGDSALYLCASSSGPRGPGGANVLTFGAGSRLTVL.